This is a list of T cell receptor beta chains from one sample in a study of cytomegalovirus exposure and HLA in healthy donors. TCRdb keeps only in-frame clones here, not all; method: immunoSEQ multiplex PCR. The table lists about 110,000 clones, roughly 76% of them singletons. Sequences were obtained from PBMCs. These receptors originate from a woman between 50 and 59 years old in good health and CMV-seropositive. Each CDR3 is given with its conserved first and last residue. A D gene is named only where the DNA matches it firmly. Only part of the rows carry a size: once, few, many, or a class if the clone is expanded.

CDR3nt: TGTGCCACCGTTTCAGGGCCTTGGGCTTTCTTT
CDR3aa: CATVSGPWAFF
j_gene: TRBJ1-1
abundance: NA
d_gene: NA
v_gene: TRBV27

CDR3nt: TGCAGCGTTGAAGTAAAGGGGGATGAGCAGTTCTTC
CDR3aa: CSVEVKGDEQFF
j_gene: TRBJ2-1
abundance: NA
d_gene: NA
v_gene: TRBV29-1

CDR3nt: TGTGCCAGCTCACCAGCGGGACAGGGTGGCAATCAGCCCCAGCATTTT
CDR3aa: CASSPAGQGGNQPQHF
j_gene: TRBJ1-5
abundance: NA
d_gene: TRBD1
v_gene: TRBV18

CDR3nt: TGTGCCAGCAGTCGCACGGAGGGGCCAGAGACCCAGTACTTC
CDR3aa: CASSRTEGPETQYF
j_gene: TRBJ2-5
abundance: NA
d_gene: NA
v_gene: TRBV6-5

CDR3nt: TGTTCCAGCACGACACTAGCGGGAGTAGTCGAGCAGTACTTC
CDR3aa: CSSTTLAGVVEQYF
j_gene: TRBJ2-7
abundance: NA
d_gene: TRBD2
v_gene: TRBV7-9

CDR3nt: TGTGCCAGCAGCCCGGGGACAGGCCCCTACGAGCAGTACTTC
CDR3aa: CASSPGTGPYEQYF
j_gene: TRBJ2-7
abundance: NA
d_gene: TRBD1
v_gene: TRBV7-3

CDR3nt: TGTGCCAGCAGCTTGCAGAACAGGTTGCAAGAGACCCAGTACTTC
CDR3aa: CASSLQNRLQETQYF
j_gene: TRBJ2-5
abundance: NA
d_gene: NA
v_gene: TRBV5-6

CDR3nt: TGCGCCAGCAGTCAATCTTGCAGGCTGTTTTTT
CDR3aa: CASSQSCRLFF
j_gene: TRBJ2-2
abundance: NA
d_gene: NA
v_gene: TRBV23-1

CDR3nt: TGTGCCAGCAGCGAGGCGGGCGGGGCCAACGGCCTGACTTTC
CDR3aa: CASSEAGGANGLTF
j_gene: TRBJ2-6
abundance: few
d_gene: NA
v_gene: TRBV6-6

CDR3nt: TGTGCCAGCAGTTCCCCGATCGGTACGCAGTATTTT
CDR3aa: CASSSPIGTQYF
j_gene: TRBJ2-3
abundance: NA
d_gene: NA
v_gene: TRBV6-5

CDR3nt: TGCGCCAGCAGCTTGGATGTGGGGGCGGCTAATGAAAAACTGTTTTTT
CDR3aa: CASSLDVGAANEKLFF
j_gene: TRBJ1-4
abundance: NA
d_gene: NA
v_gene: TRBV5-1

CDR3nt: TGTGCCAGCAGTGACGGGACAGGCCTCTATGGCTACACCTTC
CDR3aa: CASSDGTGLYGYTF
j_gene: TRBJ1-2
abundance: NA
d_gene: TRBD1
v_gene: TRBV6-5

CDR3nt: TGTGCCAGCAAGGGACAGGGGTATGAAAAACTGTTTTTT
CDR3aa: CASKGQGYEKLFF
j_gene: TRBJ1-4
abundance: NA
d_gene: TRBD1
v_gene: TRBV2

CDR3nt: TGTGCCAGTAGTCAGGGCGCGGGGGCGAGGGAGCAGTACTTC
CDR3aa: CASSQGAGAREQYF
j_gene: TRBJ2-7
abundance: NA
d_gene: NA
v_gene: TRBV19

CDR3nt: TGTGCCAGCAGCATGGGGACAGGGGAATTGCCAGATACGCAGTATTTT
CDR3aa: CASSMGTGELPDTQYF
j_gene: TRBJ2-3
abundance: NA
d_gene: TRBD1
v_gene: TRBV11-2

CDR3nt: TGCAGCGTTGAAGTCCAGGACAGGGGGATCTACGAGCAGTACTTC
CDR3aa: CSVEVQDRGIYEQYF
j_gene: TRBJ2-7
abundance: NA
d_gene: TRBD1
v_gene: TRBV29-1

CDR3nt: TGTGCCAGCAGCTTCACACTGGACAGCCCTGAAGCTTTCTTT
CDR3aa: CASSFTLDSPEAFF
j_gene: TRBJ1-1
abundance: NA
d_gene: NA
v_gene: TRBV7-2

CDR3nt: TGTGCCAGCAGTGACGGCTTGGGACAGGGGAATCTCCTCTCTGGAAACACCATATATTTT
CDR3aa: CASSDGLGQGNLLSGNTIYF
j_gene: TRBJ1-3
abundance: NA
d_gene: TRBD1
v_gene: TRBV2

CDR3nt: TGTGCCAGCAGTGAGGCTCCCCCGCAGTATTTT
CDR3aa: CASSEAPPQYF
j_gene: TRBJ2-3
abundance: NA
d_gene: NA
v_gene: TRBV2

CDR3nt: TGTGCCAGCAGCCTTAGACAGAGGAACACTGAAGCTTTCTTT
CDR3aa: CASSLRQRNTEAFF
j_gene: TRBJ1-1
abundance: once
d_gene: NA
v_gene: TRBV7-2

CDR3nt: TGTGCCAGCAGTTCACCCAAGGAGGGCACAGATACGCAGTATTTT
CDR3aa: CASSSPKEGTDTQYF
j_gene: TRBJ2-3
abundance: few
d_gene: NA
v_gene: TRBV27

CDR3nt: TGTGCCAGCAGCGTGGCAGGGATCTCAGGCTACACCTTC
CDR3aa: CASSVAGISGYTF
j_gene: TRBJ1-2
abundance: NA
d_gene: NA
v_gene: TRBV9

CDR3nt: TGTGCCAGCAGCCAAGATCGCGTGACTGAAGCTTTCTTT
CDR3aa: CASSQDRVTEAFF
j_gene: TRBJ1-1
abundance: NA
d_gene: NA
v_gene: TRBV14

CDR3nt: TGTGCCAGCTCACCCCTACCCGGGACAGGGATGAACACTGAAGCTTTCTTT
CDR3aa: CASSPLPGTGMNTEAFF
j_gene: TRBJ1-1
abundance: few
d_gene: TRBD1
v_gene: TRBV18